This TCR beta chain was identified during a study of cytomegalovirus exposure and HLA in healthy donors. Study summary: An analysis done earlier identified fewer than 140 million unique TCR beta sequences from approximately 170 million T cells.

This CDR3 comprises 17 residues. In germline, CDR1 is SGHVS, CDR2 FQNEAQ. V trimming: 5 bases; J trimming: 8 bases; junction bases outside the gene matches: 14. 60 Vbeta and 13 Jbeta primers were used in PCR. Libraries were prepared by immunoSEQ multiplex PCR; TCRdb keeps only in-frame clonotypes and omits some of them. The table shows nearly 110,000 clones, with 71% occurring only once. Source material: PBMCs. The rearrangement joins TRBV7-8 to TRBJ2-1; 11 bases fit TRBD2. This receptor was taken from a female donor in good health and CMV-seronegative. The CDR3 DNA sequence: TGTGCCAGCAGCCATGTAGCGGGAGGGTCGAAGTCGGATGAGCAGTTCTTC. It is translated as CASSHVAGGSKSDEQFF. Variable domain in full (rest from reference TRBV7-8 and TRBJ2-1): GAGVSQSPRYKVAKRGQDVALRCDPISGHVSLFWYQQALGQGPEFLTYFQNEAQLDKSGLPSDRFFAERPEGSVSTLKIQRTQQEDSAVYLCASSHVAGGSKSDEQFFGPGTRLTVL.